The 12 T cell receptor beta chains reported below all come from one sample, sequenced in a study of T cells in Graves' hyperthyroidism and ophthalmopathy. TCR beta CDR3 sequences were amplified from RNA transcripts. The primer set for the first-round RT-PCR of the TCR CDR3 was HTBI. Via MiXCR, TCRdb re-called the multiplex PCR reads, giving one row per CDR3 protein. The data show hundreds of thousands of distinct CDR3 sequences, 12% to 15% seen once. Sequencing input: blood. Source of these receptors: a young woman with Graves' hyperthyroidism.

This clonotype was seen at least ten times. The V and J genes are TRBV30 and TRBJ1-5, with 10 nucleotides matching TRBD1. The CDR3 sequence is 14 residues long. CDR1 and CDR2 (germline): GTSNPN, SVGIG (reference sequence). V was clipped by 2 bases and J by 6 bases; unmatched bases: 4. The CDR3 nucleotides read TGTGCCTGGAGTTTGGGACAGGGGCTTCAGCCCCAGCATTTT. Translating it yields CAWSLGQGLQPQHF.

In its sample, this clonotype was seen many times. The J gene is TRBJ2-7, the V gene TRBV11-1; D may be TRBD2 (6 bases). Germline V gives CDR1 SGHAT, CDR2 FQDESV (reference sequence). The CDR3 spans 15 residues. Trimming removed 3 bases from V and 7 bases from J, with 19 bases in between. The CDR3 DNA follows: TGTGCCAGCAGCTTCTCGACGGGAGCGGGTTGGGAGCAGTACTTC. Protein sequence: CASSFSTGAGWEQYF.

In DNA form, the CDR3 reads TGTGCCAGCAGCGCCCGGGACGGATACTACGAGCAGTACTTC. Its translation is CASSARDGYYEQYF. The rearrangement joins TRBV9 to TRBJ2-7; D is possibly TRBD1 or TRBD2 (5 bases each). V was cut by 3 bases and J by 3 bases, with 13 bases left in between. Germline V gene data show CDR1 as SGDLS and CDR2 as YYNGEE. The CDR3 loop spans 14 amino acids. Complete variable domain (other parts from reference TRBV9 and TRBJ2-7): DSGVTQTPKHLITATGQRVTLRCSPRSGDLSVYWYQQSLDQGLQFLIQYYNGEERAKGNILERFSAQQFPDLHSELNLSSLELGDSALYFCASSARDGYYEQYFGPGTRLTVT.

The V call is TRBV27, the J call TRBJ2-5, with a possible D match to TRBD2 (6 bases). V was clipped by 5 bases and J by 14 bases, with 21 bases between them. Germline CDR1 and CDR2: MNHEY and SMNVEV (reference sequence). CDR3 size: 13 residues. The CDR3 sequence: CASSLRGGWPAYF. DNA of the CDR3: TGTGCCAGCAGTCTACGAGGAGGGTGGCCAGCCTACTTC.

The chain links TRBV28 to TRBJ1-5; 7 bases are shared with TRBD1. The germline CDR1 and CDR2 sequences are MDHEN and SYDVKM. The J segment lost 7 bases and the V segment lost 4 bases, leaving 25 bases of the junction unmatched. This CDR3 spans 20 amino acids. The CDR3 DNA reads TGTGCCAGCAGTTCTAAGAGACTGACAGGGAAAGTGAGTCGTTGGCAGCCCCAGCATTTT. Protein product: CASSSKRLTGKVSRWQPQHF.

Ten or more counts support this clonotype. CDR3 residues: CSANLDGRANEQFF. DNA of the CDR3: TGCAGTGCTAATCTCGACGGGAGGGCCAATGAGCAGTTCTTC. This sequence joins TRBV20-1 and TRBJ2-1; TRBD2 matches at 8 bases. The CDR3 is 14 amino acids. The V gene's germline CDR1 is DFQATT and CDR2 SNEGSKA (reference sequence). Trimming cost V 4 bases and J 6 bases; bases outside gene matches: 8.

The rearrangement links TRBV7-9 to TRBJ2-3; 14 positions agree with TRBD2. Losses at the gene ends were 2 bases for V and 5 bases for J; bases not matched to a gene: 6. In germline, CDR1 is SEHNR, CDR2 FQNEAQ (reference sequence). The CDR3 has 17 amino acids. The CDR3 DNA follows: TGTGCCAGCAGCTTATTCCGACTAGCGGGAGGGGAAGATACGCAGTATTTT. It codes for CASSLFRLAGGEDTQYF.

This clonotype was observed at least ten times. This chain connects TRBV18 to TRBJ1-4, with 9 positions matching TRBD1. The trim removed 6 bases at V and 3 bases at J, leaving 5 bases unmatched. Germline V gene data show CDR1 as KGHSH and CDR2 as LQKENI. The length of the CDR3 is 15 residues. The DNA of the CDR3 is TGTGCCAGCTCGCCGGACAGGGGACCTAATGAAAAACTGTTTTTT. It codes for CASSPDRGPNEKLFF.

This clonotype was recorded many times. V and J are TRBV18 and TRBJ2-3; 9 nucleotides align to TRBD1. Per the germline V gene, CDR1 is KGHSH and CDR2 is LQKENI. J lost 2 bases, V lost 3 bases, and 3 bases had no gene match. The CDR3 loop spans 15 amino acids. The CDR3, as DNA: TGTGCCAGCTCACCGGACAGGGGACACACAGATACGCAGTATTTT. This codes for CASSPDRGHTDTQYF.

Ten or more counts support this clonotype. The J gene is TRBJ2-1, the V gene TRBV6-2 or TRBV6-3; perhaps TRBD2 as D (6 bases). Trimming shortened V by 0 bases and J by 6 bases, and 12 bases separated the two germline ends. This CDR3 comprises 15 residues. Per the germline V gene, CDR1 is MNHEY and CDR2 is SVGEGT. This chain's CDR3 is CASSYSTSRFNEQFF. The DNA for the CDR3 is TGTGCCAGCAGTTACTCGACTAGTAGGTTCAATGAGCAGTTCTTC.

Worth noting for this clonotype: The junction shows a germline mismatch at one end, possibly a read error. The rearrangement links TRBV27 to TRBJ2-1; 10 bases agree with TRBD2. Germline CDR1 reads MNHEY; CDR2 reads SMNVEV (reference sequence). This CDR3 has 15 amino acids. This CDR3 reads CAGSWTSGSYNEQFF. Here the CDR3 DNA reads TGTGCCGGCAGTTGGACTAGCGGCTCCTACAATGAGCAGTTCTTC.

The rearrangement joins TRBV7-3 to TRBJ2-7; TRBD1 is a possible D gene (5 bases). This CDR3 has 13 residues. CDR1 is SGHTA, CDR2 FQGTGA, per germline. The V end lost 2 bases, the J end lost 5 bases, and 10 bases lay between the germline ends. The CDR3 bases are TGTGCCAGCAGCTTATCCCCAGGGCACGAGCAGTACTTC. This codes for CASSLSPGHEQYF.